These T cell receptor beta chains were read from a single sample in a study of naive and memory T cell subsets. TCRdb re-analysed the 5' RACE reads in MiXCR, keeping a single row per CDR3 protein. The data show roughly 56,000 distinct CDR3 sequences, about 7% seen once. The receptors shown here come from a male donor in good health. Each CDR3 is given with its conserved first and last residue. Each record gives: CDR3 DNA, CDR3 protein, V gene, CDR3 length, clone size, J gene, D gene. D genes are given only for firm matches. Sizes are listed as once, few or many counts, or a class when the clone is expanded.

CDR3 DNA: TGTGCCAGCACAAAAACAGGACGGAGTGGGGCTTTCTTT
CDR3 protein: CASTKTGRSGAFF
V gene: TRBV28
CDR3 length: 13
clone size: few
J gene: TRBJ1-1
D gene: NA

CDR3 DNA: TGCGCCAGCAGCCCCGGTCAGAACTACAATGAGCAGTTCTTC
CDR3 protein: CASSPGQNYNEQFF
V gene: TRBV5-1
CDR3 length: 14
clone size: many
J gene: TRBJ2-1
D gene: NA

CDR3 DNA: TGTGCCAGCAGTTATGACAGGTTCGACACCGGGGAGCTGTTTTTT
CDR3 protein: CASSYDRFDTGELFF
V gene: TRBV2
CDR3 length: 15
clone size: many
J gene: TRBJ2-2
D gene: NA

CDR3 DNA: TGTGCCAGCAGCCAAGATTCCTCATCCTATATAATCGAGCAGTACTTC
CDR3 protein: CASSQDSSSYIIEQYF
V gene: TRBV3-1
CDR3 length: 16
clone size: few
J gene: TRBJ2-7
D gene: NA

CDR3 DNA: TGTGCCAGCATTAGGGGTGGGGCCAACGTCCTGACTTTC
CDR3 protein: CASIRGGANVLTF
V gene: TRBV13
CDR3 length: 13
clone size: many
J gene: TRBJ2-6
D gene: NA

CDR3 DNA: TGTGCCAGCAGTGAATTTGACAGCACCGGGGAGCTGTTTTTT
CDR3 protein: CASSEFDSTGELFF
V gene: TRBV25-1
CDR3 length: 14
clone size: many
J gene: TRBJ2-2
D gene: NA

CDR3 DNA: TGTGCCAGCACCAACCCCGGGAGGGGGGTAGCCGAAGCTTTCTTT
CDR3 protein: CASTNPGRGVAEAFF
V gene: TRBV5-4
CDR3 length: 15
clone size: many
J gene: TRBJ1-1
D gene: NA

CDR3 DNA: TGCGCCAGCACTGACTCTGCGGGAGCTGGAGAGACCCAGTACTTC
CDR3 protein: CASTDSAGAGETQYF
V gene: TRBV5-1
CDR3 length: 15
clone size: many
J gene: TRBJ2-5
D gene: TRBD2

CDR3 DNA: TGTGCCAGCAGCCCCCCGGGTCAGCCCCAGCATTTT
CDR3 protein: CASSPPGQPQHF
V gene: TRBV7-2
CDR3 length: 12
clone size: many
J gene: TRBJ1-5
D gene: NA

CDR3 DNA: TGCAGCGCCCAGGGGACAGGGGGAGAAAAACTGTTTTTT
CDR3 protein: CSAQGTGGEKLFF
V gene: TRBV29-1
CDR3 length: 13
clone size: many
J gene: TRBJ1-4
D gene: TRBD1